This T cell receptor (beta chain) was found in a study of blood T cells in healthy people across ages. This clonotype was counted ten times or more. V was cut by 5 bases and J by 0 bases, with 12 bases left in between. CDR1 is SGHTA and CDR2 is FQGNSA in the germline V gene. The CDR3 extends over 15 amino acids. A second 7 to 11 cycle PCR used barcoded and J-beta primers. TCRdb reanalysed the 5' RACE reads using MiXCR and keeps one entry per CDR3 protein. The data contain 600,000 or so distinct CDR3 sequences, about 30% of them singletons. V and J are TRBV7-2 and TRBJ2-3, with a weak D call TRBD2 (5 bases). The sequence came from a woman older than 75 in good health. Source material: blood. For the CDR3, the DNA is TGTGCCAGCAGCCACCGGGGATTAAGCACAGATACGCAGTATTTT. This sequence encodes CASSHRGLSTDTQYF.